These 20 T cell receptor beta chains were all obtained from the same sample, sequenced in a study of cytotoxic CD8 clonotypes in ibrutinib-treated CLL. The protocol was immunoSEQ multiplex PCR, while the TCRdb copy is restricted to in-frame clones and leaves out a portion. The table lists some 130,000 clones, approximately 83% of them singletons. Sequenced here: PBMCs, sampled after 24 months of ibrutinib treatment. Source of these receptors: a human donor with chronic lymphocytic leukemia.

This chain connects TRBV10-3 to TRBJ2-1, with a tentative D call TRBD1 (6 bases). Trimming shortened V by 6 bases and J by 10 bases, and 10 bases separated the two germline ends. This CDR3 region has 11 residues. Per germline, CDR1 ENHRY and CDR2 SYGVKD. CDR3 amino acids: CAISGTTEQFF. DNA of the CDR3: TGTGCCATCAGCGGGACAACCGAGCAGTTCTTC.

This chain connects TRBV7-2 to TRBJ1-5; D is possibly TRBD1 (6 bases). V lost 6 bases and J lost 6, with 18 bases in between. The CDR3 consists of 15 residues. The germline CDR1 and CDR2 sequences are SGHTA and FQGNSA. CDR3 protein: CASRGGQVGSQPQHF. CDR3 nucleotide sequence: TGTGCCAGCAGGGGGGGGCAGGTTGGATCTCAGCCCCAGCATTTT.

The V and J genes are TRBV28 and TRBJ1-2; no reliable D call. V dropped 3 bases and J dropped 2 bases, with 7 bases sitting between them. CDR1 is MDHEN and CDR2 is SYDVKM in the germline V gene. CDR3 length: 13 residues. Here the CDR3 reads CASSFAGNYGYTF. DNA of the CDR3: TGTGCCAGCAGTTTCGCAGGAAACTATGGCTACACCTTC.

CDR3: CASSLGGPGAWGLNTEAFF. In nucleotides, the CDR3 is TGTGCCAGCAGCTTAGGGGGCCCAGGGGCGTGGGGGCTGAACACTGAAGCTTTCTTT. This rearrangement joins TRBV7-8 to TRBJ1-1, with D possibly being TRBD1 (6 bases). Germline V lookup: CDR1 SGHVS, CDR2 FQNEAQ. V was shortened by 1 base and J by 0 bases, with 21 bases between the two germline ends. The CDR3 spans 19 residues.

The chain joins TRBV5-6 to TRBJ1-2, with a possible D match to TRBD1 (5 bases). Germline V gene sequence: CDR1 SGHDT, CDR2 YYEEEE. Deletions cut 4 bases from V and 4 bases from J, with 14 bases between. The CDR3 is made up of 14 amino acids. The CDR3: CASSPPGTVYGYTF. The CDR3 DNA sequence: TGTGCCAGCAGCCCACCCGGGACGGTCTATGGCTACACCTTC.

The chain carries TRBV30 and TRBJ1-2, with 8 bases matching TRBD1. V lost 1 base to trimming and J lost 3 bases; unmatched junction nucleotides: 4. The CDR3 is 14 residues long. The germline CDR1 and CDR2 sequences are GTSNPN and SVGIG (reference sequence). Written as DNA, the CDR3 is TGTGCCTGGAGTGAATGGGACAGGTACTATGGCTACACCTTC. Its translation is CAWSEWDRYYGYTF.

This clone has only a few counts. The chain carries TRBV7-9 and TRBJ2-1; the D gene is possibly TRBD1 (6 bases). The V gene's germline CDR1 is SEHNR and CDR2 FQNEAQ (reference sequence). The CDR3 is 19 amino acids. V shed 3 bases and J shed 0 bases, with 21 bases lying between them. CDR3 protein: CASSFLTSFRGSSYNEQFF. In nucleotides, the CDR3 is TGTGCCAGCAGCTTCCTTACCTCGTTCAGGGGAAGCTCCTACAATGAGCAGTTCTTC. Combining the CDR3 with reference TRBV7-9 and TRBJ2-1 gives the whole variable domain DTGVSQNPRHKITKRGQNVTFRCDPISEHNRLYWYRQTLGQGPEFLTYFQNEAQLEKSRLLSDRFSAERPKGSFSTLEIQRTEQGDSAMYLCASSFLTSFRGSSYNEQFFGPGTRLTVL.

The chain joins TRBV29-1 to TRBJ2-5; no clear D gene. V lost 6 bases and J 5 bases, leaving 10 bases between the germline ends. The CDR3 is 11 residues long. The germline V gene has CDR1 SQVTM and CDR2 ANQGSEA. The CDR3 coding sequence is TGCAGCGTGATCCCCTGGGAGACCCAGTACTTC. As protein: CSVIPWETQYF.

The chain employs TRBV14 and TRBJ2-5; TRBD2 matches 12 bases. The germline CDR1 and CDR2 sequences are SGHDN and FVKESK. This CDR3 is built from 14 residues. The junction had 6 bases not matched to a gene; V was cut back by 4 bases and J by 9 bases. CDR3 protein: CASSRTSGARAQYF. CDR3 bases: TGTGCCAGCAGCCGGACTAGCGGGGCTAGGGCCCAGTACTTC.

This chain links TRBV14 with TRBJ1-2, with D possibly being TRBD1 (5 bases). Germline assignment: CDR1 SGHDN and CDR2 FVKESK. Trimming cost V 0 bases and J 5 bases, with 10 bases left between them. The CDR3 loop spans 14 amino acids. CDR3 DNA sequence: TGTGCCAGCAGCCAAGATGGCAGGGCTTATGGCTACACCTTC. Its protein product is CASSQDGRAYGYTF.

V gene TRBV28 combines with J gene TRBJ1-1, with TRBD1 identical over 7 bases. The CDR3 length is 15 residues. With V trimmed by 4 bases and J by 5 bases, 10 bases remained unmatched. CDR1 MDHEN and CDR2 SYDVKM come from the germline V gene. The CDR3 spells CASSWTRQGGTEAFF. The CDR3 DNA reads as TGTGCCAGCAGTTGGACTCGACAGGGTGGAACTGAAGCTTTCTTT.

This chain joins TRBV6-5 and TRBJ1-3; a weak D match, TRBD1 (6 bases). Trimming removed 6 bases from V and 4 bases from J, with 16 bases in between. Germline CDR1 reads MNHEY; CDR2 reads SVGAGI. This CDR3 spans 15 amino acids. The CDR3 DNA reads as TGTGCCAGCAGGAAGGGGGGGGAATGGGGAAACACCATATATTTT. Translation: CASRKGGEWGNTIYF.

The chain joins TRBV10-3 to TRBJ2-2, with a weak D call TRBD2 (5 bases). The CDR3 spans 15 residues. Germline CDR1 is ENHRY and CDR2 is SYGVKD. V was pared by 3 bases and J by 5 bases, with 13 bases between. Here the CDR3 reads CAISDPISVTGELFF. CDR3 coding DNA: TGTGCCATCAGTGACCCGATTAGCGTTACCGGGGAGCTGTTTTTT.

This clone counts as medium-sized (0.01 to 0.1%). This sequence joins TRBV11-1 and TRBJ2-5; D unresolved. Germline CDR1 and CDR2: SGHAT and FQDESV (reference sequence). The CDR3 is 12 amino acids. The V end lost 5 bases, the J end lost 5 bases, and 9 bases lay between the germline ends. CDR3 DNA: TGTGCCAGCAGCCCCGGCACGGAGACCCAGTACTTC. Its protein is CASSPGTETQYF.

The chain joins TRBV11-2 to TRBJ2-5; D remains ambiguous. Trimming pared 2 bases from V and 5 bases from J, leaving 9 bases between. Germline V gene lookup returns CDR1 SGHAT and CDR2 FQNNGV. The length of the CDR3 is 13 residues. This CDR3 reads CASSLFSAETQYF. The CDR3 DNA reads TGTGCCAGCAGCTTATTCTCGGCGGAGACCCAGTACTTC.

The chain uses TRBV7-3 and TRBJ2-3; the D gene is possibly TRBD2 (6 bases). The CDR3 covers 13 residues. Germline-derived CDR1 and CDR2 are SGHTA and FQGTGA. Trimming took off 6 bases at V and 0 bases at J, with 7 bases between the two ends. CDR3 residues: CASSSGSTDTQYF. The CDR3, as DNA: TGTGCCAGCAGTAGCGGTAGCACAGATACGCAGTATTTT. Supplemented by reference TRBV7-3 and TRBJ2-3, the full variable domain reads GAGVSQTPSNKVTEKGKYVELRCDPISGHTALYWYRQSLGQGPEFLIYFQGTGAADDSGLPNDRFFAVRPEGSVSTLKIQRTERGDSAVYLCASSSGSTDTQYFGPGTRLTVL.

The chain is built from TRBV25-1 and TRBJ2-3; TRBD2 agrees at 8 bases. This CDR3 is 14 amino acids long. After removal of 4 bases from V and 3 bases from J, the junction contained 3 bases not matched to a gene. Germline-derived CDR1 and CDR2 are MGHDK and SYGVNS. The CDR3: CASSGRLATDTQYF. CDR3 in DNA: TGTGCCAGCAGTGGGAGACTAGCGACAGATACGCAGTATTTT.

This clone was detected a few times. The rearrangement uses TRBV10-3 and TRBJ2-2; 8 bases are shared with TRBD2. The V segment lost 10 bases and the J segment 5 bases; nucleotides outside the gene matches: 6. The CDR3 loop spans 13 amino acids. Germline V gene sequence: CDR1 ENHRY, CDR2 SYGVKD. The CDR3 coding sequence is TGTGCCAACCGGGGGGGCAGGACCGGGGAGCTGTTTTTT. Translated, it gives CANRGGRTGELFF.

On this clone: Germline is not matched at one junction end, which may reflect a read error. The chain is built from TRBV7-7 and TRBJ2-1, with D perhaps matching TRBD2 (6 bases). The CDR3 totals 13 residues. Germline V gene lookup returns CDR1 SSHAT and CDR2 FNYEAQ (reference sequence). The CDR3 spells CASSTGLYNEQFF. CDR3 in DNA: TGTGCTAGCAGCACGGGACTGTACAATGAGCAGTTCTTC.

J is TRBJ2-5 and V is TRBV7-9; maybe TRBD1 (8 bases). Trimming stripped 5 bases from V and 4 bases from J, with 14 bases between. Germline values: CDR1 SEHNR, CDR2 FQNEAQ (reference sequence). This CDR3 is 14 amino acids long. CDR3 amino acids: CASSRTGRGETQYF. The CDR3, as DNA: TGTGCCAGCAGCAGGACAGGGAGGGGAGAGACCCAGTACTTC.